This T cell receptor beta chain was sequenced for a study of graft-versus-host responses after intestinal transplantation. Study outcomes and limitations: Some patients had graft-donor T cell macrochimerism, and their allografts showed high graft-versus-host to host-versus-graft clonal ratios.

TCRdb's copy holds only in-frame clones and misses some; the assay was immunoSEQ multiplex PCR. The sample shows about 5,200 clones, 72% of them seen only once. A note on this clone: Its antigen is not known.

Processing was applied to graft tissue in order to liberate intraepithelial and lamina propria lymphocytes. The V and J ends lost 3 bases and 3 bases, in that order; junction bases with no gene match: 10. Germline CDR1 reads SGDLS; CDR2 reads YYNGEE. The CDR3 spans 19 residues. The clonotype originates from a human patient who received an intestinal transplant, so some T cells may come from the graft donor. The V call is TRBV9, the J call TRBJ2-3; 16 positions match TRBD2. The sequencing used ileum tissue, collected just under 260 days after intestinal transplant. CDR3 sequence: CASSEGPGLAGGQTDTQYF. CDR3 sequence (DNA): TGTGCCAGCAGCGAGGGGCCGGGACTAGCGGGAGGGCAGACAGATACGCAGTATTTT.